This TCR beta chain appears in the sequencing data of a study of radiotherapy plus CTLA-4 blockade in lung cancer. Data came from immunoSEQ multiplex PCR; TCRdb stores just in-frame clones and leaves some out. The repertoire includes around 100,000 clones, more than 75% of them detected once, and around 3% sits in the top ten. The J segment lost 4 bases and the V segment lost 2 bases, leaving 7 bases of the junction unmatched. The CDR3 has 15 amino acids. The source was peripheral blood, collected from a patient treated with radiotherapy plus ipilimumab. The V call is TRBV6-7, the J call TRBJ1-1; 7 bases map to TRBD1. TRBV6-7 is annotated as an ORF whose role is uncertain. The clonotype was recovered from a human donor with non-small cell lung cancer that progressed on radiotherapy plus ipilimumab. Some clones in this sample may be carry-over from other donors' samples. The CDR3 reads CASSYETGFSTEAFF. CDR3 DNA sequence: TGTGCCAGCAGTTACGAGACAGGGTTCTCCACTGAAGCTTTCTTT.